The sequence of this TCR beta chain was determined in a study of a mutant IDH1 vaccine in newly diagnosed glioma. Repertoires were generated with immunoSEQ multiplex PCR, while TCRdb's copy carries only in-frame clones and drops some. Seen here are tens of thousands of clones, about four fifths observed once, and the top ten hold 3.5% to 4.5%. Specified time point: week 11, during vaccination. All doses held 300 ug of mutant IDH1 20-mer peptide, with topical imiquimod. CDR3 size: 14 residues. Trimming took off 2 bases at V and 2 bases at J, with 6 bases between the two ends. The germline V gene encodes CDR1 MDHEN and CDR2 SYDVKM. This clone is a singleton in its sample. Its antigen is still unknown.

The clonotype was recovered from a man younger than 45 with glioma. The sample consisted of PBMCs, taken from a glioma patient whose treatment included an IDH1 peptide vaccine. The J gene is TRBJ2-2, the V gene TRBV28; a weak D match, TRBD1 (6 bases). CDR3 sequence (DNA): TGTGCCAGCAGTTTAGGGGGCAACACCGGGGAGCTGTTTTTT. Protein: CASSLGGNTGELFF.